A single sample gave rise to the 26 T cell receptor beta chains below, sequenced in a study of blood T cell repertoires in COVID-19. The data were produced by immunoSEQ multiplex PCR, yet TCRdb's version contains in-frame clones alone and is incomplete. The table lists 80,000 to 95,000 clones, roughly 88% of them singletons. The sequenced material came from peripheral blood. These TCRs come from a man in his 70s with acute or convalescent COVID-19.

This clone has a single count. The chain couples TRBV5-5 to TRBJ2-7; D might be TRBD2 (5 bases). V shed 4 bases and J shed 1 base, with 15 bases lying between them. There are 15 residues in the CDR3. The germline CDR1 and CDR2 sequences are SGHKS and YYEKEE (reference sequence). CDR3 sequence (DNA): TGTGCCAGCAGCCTGGACCTGGGAGTGTCCTACGAGCAGTACTTC. Encoded protein: CASSLDLGVSYEQYF.

The chain has TRBV7-9 and TRBJ2-3, with TRBD2 matching over 8 bases. With 5 bases clipped from V and 5 bases from J, the junction kept 12 bases outside the gene matches. Germline V gives CDR1 SEHNR, CDR2 FQNEAQ (reference sequence). The length of the CDR3 is 16 residues. The CDR3 nucleotides read TGTGCCAGCAGCCCTCGCCAATCGAGCGGGAGAGATACGCAGTATTTT. Protein sequence: CASSPRQSSGRDTQYF.

This clone occurred a few times. The chain links TRBV5-4 to TRBJ1-1; 9 positions match TRBD1. The CDR3 totals 14 residues. Losses at the gene ends were 0 bases for V and 4 bases for J; bases not matched to a gene: 1. Looked up from germline, CDR1 is SGHNT and CDR2 is YYREEE (reference sequence). CDR3 protein: CASSLDRGRTEAFF. The CDR3 region has the DNA TGTGCCAGCAGCTTGGACAGGGGGCGCACTGAAGCTTTCTTT.

This chain uses TRBV6-6 with TRBJ2-7, with TRBD1 matching over 8 bases. CDR3 length: 15 residues. The germline V gene has CDR1 MNHNY and CDR2 SVGAGI (reference sequence). Germline trimming cut 6 bases from V and 1 base from J; bases unmatched to any gene: 8. CDR3 DNA: TGTGCCAGCAGGTCCACCGGGACAGGTTCCTACGAGCAGTACTTC. Translated: CASRSTGTGSYEQYF.

This chain's CDR3 is CAWSEFRRGYYEQYF. In DNA, the CDR3 is TGTGCCTGGAGTGAATTTCGCAGGGGGTACTACGAGCAGTACTTC. This sequence joins TRBV30 and TRBJ2-7; 7 bases line up with TRBD1. The length of the CDR3 is 15 residues. V lost 1 base, J lost 3 bases, and 9 bases stayed unmatched. Germline lookup yields CDR1 GTSNPN and CDR2 SVGIG (reference sequence).

This chain connects TRBV19 to TRBJ1-5; TRBD1 matches at 7 bases. The junction had 4 bases not matched to a gene; V was cut back by 2 bases and J by 6 bases. Germline assignment: CDR1 LNHDA and CDR2 SQIVND (reference sequence). The CDR3 length is 14 residues. CDR3 nucleotides: TGTGCCAGTAGTATAAACAGGGGAGGTCAGCCCCAGCATTTT. Its translation is CASSINRGGQPQHF. Drawing the rest from reference TRBV19 and TRBJ1-5, the complete variable domain is DGGITQSPKYLFRKEGQNVTLSCEQNLNHDAMYWYRQDPGQGLRLIYYSQIVNDFQKGDIAEGYSVSREKKESFPLTVTSAQKNPTAFYLCASSINRGGQPQHFGDGTRLSIL.

The chain recombines TRBV3-1 (or the pseudogene TRBV3-2) with TRBJ2-2, with 11 bases matching TRBD1. Per the germline V gene, CDR1 is LGHDT and CDR2 is YNNKEL (reference sequence). The junction had 15 bases not matched to a gene; V was cut back by 4 bases and J by 5 bases. This CDR3 contains 19 residues. The CDR3 loop is CASSLTTFGTGGRTGELFF. The DNA of the CDR3 is TGTGCCAGCAGCCTCACGACCTTTGGGACAGGGGGAAGGACCGGGGAGCTGTTTTTT.

This clone was seen a single time. V gene TRBV7-2 combines with J gene TRBJ1-1; the D is unclear. The V end lost 5 bases, the J end lost 3 bases, and 19 bases lay between the germline ends. CDR1 and CDR2 (germline): SGHTA, FQGNSA. The CDR3 extends over 16 amino acids. The CDR3 sequence: CASSLIFRTAYTEAFF. In nucleotides, the CDR3 is TGTGCCAGCAGCCTCATATTTCGAACAGCATACACTGAAGCTTTCTTT.

A single count supports this clone. This sequence joins TRBV3-1 (or the pseudogene TRBV3-2) and TRBJ2-1; no firm D call. Germline V gives CDR1 LGHDT, CDR2 YNNKEL (reference sequence). The CDR3 sequence is 15 residues long. The ends were cut back, 4 bases at V and 4 bases at J, with 14 bases in the middle. The CDR3 DNA reads as TGTGCCAGCAGCCCTTATGGGCGTGAATACAATGAGCAGTTCTTC. Translated, it gives CASSPYGREYNEQFF.

J is TRBJ1-1 and V is TRBV3-1 (or the pseudogene TRBV3-2), with D uncertain. Germline V gene data show CDR1 as LGHDT and CDR2 as YNNKEL (reference sequence). CDR3 size: 13 residues. V lost 4 bases and J 2 bases, leaving 8 bases between the germline ends. CDR3 DNA: TGTGCCAGCAGCCGAACTAAAAACACTGAAGCTTTCTTT. It is translated as CASSRTKNTEAFF.

This chain uses TRBV28 with TRBJ1-5, with TRBD1 identical over 9 bases. Unmatched junction bases numbered 1, after V lost 5 bases and J lost 2 bases. This CDR3 comprises 14 residues. The germline gives CDR1 MDHEN, CDR2 SYDVKM. The CDR3 coding sequence is TGTGCCAGCAGTACAGGGGGCGGCAATCAGCCCCAGCATTTT. Its translation: CASSTGGGNQPQHF.

The chain couples TRBV19 to TRBJ2-3; D is unresolved. The germline gives CDR1 LNHDA, CDR2 SQIVND (reference sequence). The CDR3 sequence is 16 residues long. Trimming took 2 bases from V and 1 from J, leaving 13 bases between them. The CDR3 protein is CASSIWYVAGTDTQYF. DNA of the CDR3: TGTGCCAGTAGTATATGGTATGTGGCAGGCACAGATACGCAGTATTTT. Using reference TRBV19 and TRBJ2-3 for the parts outside the CDR3, the full variable domain is DGGITQSPKYLFRKEGQNVTLSCEQNLNHDAMYWYRQDPGQGLRLIYYSQIVNDFQKGDIAEGYSVSREKKESFPLTVTSAQKNPTAFYLCASSIWYVAGTDTQYFGPGTRLTVL.

The chain couples TRBV6-5 to TRBJ2-4; 7 bases are shared with TRBD1. V lost 5 bases and J lost 0; bases outside the gene matches: 4. Germline lookup yields CDR1 MNHEY and CDR2 SVGAGI. This CDR3 comprises 15 residues. The CDR3, as DNA: TGTGCCAGCAGTCCGGGGACAGTAGCCAAAAACATTCAGTACTTC. It yields the protein CASSPGTVAKNIQYF.

The rearrangement joins TRBV5-6 to TRBJ1-2, with D possibly being TRBD1 (6 bases). Trimming pared 4 bases from V and 8 bases from J, leaving 12 bases between. Germline V lookup: CDR1 SGHDT, CDR2 YYEEEE. This CDR3 spans 12 amino acids. Here the CDR3 reads CASSIRTAGYTF. The CDR3 bases are TGTGCCAGCAGCATTCGGACAGCCGGCTACACCTTC. Full variable domain (remainder filled in from reference TRBV5-6 and TRBJ1-2): DAGVTQSPTHLIKTRGQQVTLRCSPKSGHDTVSWYQQALGQGPQFIFQYYEEEERQRGNFPDRFSGHQFPNYSSELNVNALLLGDSALYLCASSIRTAGYTFGSGTRLTVV.

The chain has TRBV27 and TRBJ2-1; D is possibly TRBD1 (5 bases). Deletions cut 3 bases from V and 9 bases from J, with 15 bases between. CDR3 size: 14 residues. Germline CDR1 reads MNHEY; CDR2 reads SMNVEV (reference sequence). The CDR3 nucleotides are TGTGCCAGCAGTTTCCTAGGGGCGCAGAGTGAGCAGTTCTTC. This encodes CASSFLGAQSEQFF.

For the CDR3, the DNA is TGCGCCAGCGGACCGACAGGGGGCAATGAGCAGTTCTTC. Amino acids: CASGPTGGNEQFF. The V and J genes are TRBV5-1 and TRBJ2-1, with 9 bases fitting TRBD1. CDR1 and CDR2 (germline): SGHRS, YFSETQ. CDR3 length: 13 residues. V gave up 7 bases and J gave up 6 bases; unmatched junction bases: 5.

This clone has a single count. The chain recombines TRBV15 with TRBJ2-7; 8 positions agree with TRBD2. V gave up 5 bases and J gave up 4 bases; unmatched junction bases: 7. This CDR3 is built from 14 residues. CDR1 and CDR2 from the germline V gene are LNHNV and YYDKDF (reference sequence). The DNA of the CDR3 is TGTGCCACCAGCTCGAGCGGGAGTAGTTACGAGCAGTACTTC. Its translation is CATSSSGSSYEQYF. The variable domain in full, completed from reference TRBV15 and TRBJ2-7, reads DAMVIQNPRYQVTQFGKPVTLSCSQTLNHNVMYWYQQKSSQAPKLLFHYYDKDFNNEADTPDNFQSRRPNTSFCFLDIRSPGLGDTAMYLCATSSSGSSYEQYFGPGTRLTVT.

This chain links TRBV6-5 with TRBJ1-2, with D unresolved. The CDR3 is made up of 14 amino acids. The germline CDR1 and CDR2 sequences are MNHEY and SVGAGI. V lost 0 bases and J lost 4, with 9 bases in between. The CDR3 region is CASSYSAGPYGYTF. The CDR3 DNA is TGTGCCAGCAGTTACTCCGCAGGCCCCTATGGCTACACCTTC.

The chain joins TRBV25-1 to TRBJ2-2, with a possible D match to TRBD1 (6 bases). Germline-derived CDR1 and CDR2 are MGHDK and SYGVNS. This CDR3 has 17 amino acids. V lost 1 base and J 7 bases, leaving 19 bases between the germline ends. CDR3 DNA: TGTGCCAGCAGTGAATCCTACCCGGGACAAAGAGGCGGGGAGCTGTTTTTT. This sequence encodes CASSESYPGQRGGELFF.

This clone turned up a few times. The CDR3 here is CASRKDRATNQPQHF. The CDR3 bases are TGTGCCAGCAGGAAGGACAGGGCGACGAATCAGCCCCAGCATTTT. The rearrangement links TRBV2 to TRBJ1-5; 8 bases are a match to TRBD1. CDR1 and CDR2 from the germline V gene are SNHLY and FYNNEI. The junction had 8 bases not matched to a gene; V was cut back by 6 bases and J by 4 bases. The CDR3 is 15 residues long.

J is TRBJ2-2 and V is TRBV10-3; TRBD2 matches 13 bases. The CDR3 length is 17 residues. The trim removed 6 bases at V and 3 bases at J, leaving 7 bases unmatched. Germline V lookup: CDR1 ENHRY, CDR2 SYGVKD. CDR3 in amino acids: CAISRTSGGSYTGELFF. Here the CDR3 DNA reads TGTGCCATCAGCCGGACTAGCGGGGGATCGTACACCGGGGAGCTGTTTTTT.

This clone was seen only once. This chain connects TRBV5-1 to TRBJ2-5; D possibly corresponds to TRBD1 (5 bases). The V gene's germline CDR1 is SGHRS and CDR2 YFSETQ. Trimming left V 3 bases short and J 5 bases short, with 14 bases between. CDR3 length: 14 amino acids. The CDR3 DNA is TGCGCCAGCAGCTCCGCCCTGAAGGGGGAGACCCAGTACTTC. Residues: CASSSALKGETQYF. The complete variable domain, with remaining parts taken from reference TRBV5-1 and TRBJ2-5, reads KAGVTQTPRYLIKTRGQQVTLSCSPISGHRSVSWYQQTPGQGLQFLFEYFSETQRNKGNFPGRFSGRQFSNSRSEMNVSTLELGDSALYLCASSSALKGETQYFGPGTRLLVL.

The chain links TRBV10-3 to TRBJ1-2; 7 nucleotides line up with TRBD1. The junction had 5 bases not matched to a gene; V was cut back by 6 bases and J by 1 base. The germline CDR1 and CDR2 sequences are ENHRY and SYGVKD. This CDR3 spans 14 amino acids. CDR3 in DNA: TGTGCCATCAGAGACAGGGACTTTAACTATGGCTACACCTTC. It is translated as CAIRDRDFNYGYTF.

The rearrangement links TRBV5-1 to TRBJ2-7, with 7 bases identical to TRBD2. V was pared by 4 bases and J by 0 bases, with 7 bases of the junction left unmatched. The CDR3 covers 15 residues. From germline, CDR1 is SGHRS and CDR2 YFSETQ. In DNA, the CDR3 is TGCGCCAGCAGCCGGACTAGACCCAGCTCCTACGAGCAGTACTTC. Protein product: CASSRTRPSSYEQYF.

V and J are TRBV21-1 and TRBJ1-1; the table's TRBD1 call for D was not verified on the DNA. TRBV21-1 is marked as a pseudogene. There are 13 residues in the CDR3. This chain's CDR3 is CASSRHINTEAFF. The CDR3 coding sequence is TGTGCCAGCAGCAGACACATAAACACTGAAGCTTTCTTT.

This clone has only a few counts. V and J are TRBV19 and TRBJ1-5; 9 positions agree with TRBD1. Germline V lookup: CDR1 LNHDA, CDR2 SQIVND (reference sequence). This CDR3 region has 16 residues. Germline trimming cut 4 bases from V and 4 bases from J; bases unmatched to any gene: 8. The DNA for the CDR3 is TGTGCCAGTAGTACCCGGGGACAGGGAGTAAATCAGCCCCAGCATTTT. This gives the protein CASSTRGQGVNQPQHF.